These 28 T cell receptor beta chains were all obtained from the same sample, sequenced in a study of beta chain features in type 1 diabetes. Study results and caveats: Significant though moderate, a shortening of TCRB CDR3s appeared in all four CD4+ subsets of Type 1 diabetes patients.

Their antigens are not known. Every bit of the isolated RNA underwent reverse transcription, so sequencing read expressed TCRB transcripts. The table came from immunoSEQ multiplex PCR; TCRdb's copy has only in-frame clones and leaves some out. This sample carries about 260,000 clones, 24% of them seen once, and the ten largest clones take roughly 0.013%. The sequenced material came from naive CD4+ T cells from blood. Receptor source: a woman aged 30 to 39 with type 1 diabetes.

V gene TRBV30 combines with J gene TRBJ2-1; no definite D call. The CDR3 sequence is 11 residues long. Germline assignment: CDR1 GTSNPN and CDR2 SVGIG (reference sequence). The V and J ends lost 0 bases and 6 bases respectively, with 3 bases between them. The CDR3 here is CAWSVSNEQFF. The CDR3 DNA follows: TGTGCCTGGAGTGTCAGCAATGAGCAGTTCTTC.

This clone was recorded a few times. The chain couples TRBV29-1 to TRBJ1-1; D not certain. With 0 bases removed from V and 7 bases from J, the gap between germline ends came to 12 bases. CDR1 is SQVTM and CDR2 is ANQGSEA in the germline V gene. This CDR3 comprises 13 residues. The CDR3 reads CSVEEQIRNEAFF. The CDR3, as DNA: TGCAGCGTTGAAGAACAAATCAGAAATGAAGCTTTCTTT.

The chain couples TRBV20-1 to TRBJ2-3, with D unclear. The CDR3 runs to 11 residues. The germline V and J ends were trimmed by 5 bases and 4 bases, with 7 bases remaining between them. CDR1 and CDR2 (germline): DFQATT, SNEGSKA (reference sequence). The CDR3: CSAPLADTQYF. The CDR3 nucleotides are TGCAGTGCTCCTCTAGCAGATACGCAGTATTTT.

The chain carries TRBV29-1 and TRBJ2-7, with D perhaps matching TRBD1 (6 bases). The CDR3 loop spans 13 amino acids. The V gene's germline CDR1 is SQVTM and CDR2 ANQGSEA. The V end was cut by 6 bases, the J end by 2 bases, with 14 bases between. The CDR3 DNA follows: TGCAGCGTCGCCCGGGACACGACCTACGAGCAGTACTTC. Translation: CSVARDTTYEQYF.

The table lists this clone with a few counts. This sequence joins TRBV10-3 and TRBJ2-5, with D perhaps matching TRBD1 (5 bases). Looked up from germline, CDR1 is ENHRY and CDR2 is SYGVKD. V was shortened by 2 bases and J by 4 bases, with 14 bases between the two germline ends. CDR3 length: 15 amino acids. CDR3 DNA: TGTGCCATCAGTGAGGGGCAGGGTGATGTAGAGACCCAGTACTTC. Translating gives CAISEGQGDVETQYF.

The chain carries TRBV5-1 and TRBJ2-5, with D possibly TRBD1 on 6 matching bases. CDR1 is SGHRS and CDR2 is YFSETQ in the germline V gene. The ends were cut back, 3 bases at V and 5 bases at J, with 17 bases in the middle. The CDR3 has 15 amino acids. CDR3 protein: CASSSLQGSGETQYF. The DNA for the CDR3 is TGCGCCAGCAGCTCGTTACAGGGTTCCGGCGAGACCCAGTACTTC.

V is TRBV5-4 and J is TRBJ2-1, with D possibly TRBD2 on 6 matching bases. The CDR3 is 15 residues long. From germline, CDR1 is SGHNT and CDR2 YYREEE (reference sequence). V dropped 4 bases and J dropped 0 bases, with 11 bases sitting between them. The CDR3 sequence is CASSGGTSSYNEQFF. The CDR3 coding sequence is TGTGCCAGCAGCGGCGGGACGAGCTCCTACAATGAGCAGTTCTTC. The variable domain in full, completed from reference TRBV5-4 and TRBJ2-1, reads ETGVTQSPTHLIKTRGQQVTLRCSSQSGHNTVSWYQQALGQGPQFIFQYYREEENGRGNFPPRFSGLQFPNYSSELNVNALELDDSALYLCASSGGTSSYNEQFFGPGTRLTVL.

This clone was seen only a few times. The rearrangement links TRBV6-5 to TRBJ2-5; TRBD1 matches 9 bases. V dropped 0 bases and J dropped 4; count of bases not matched to a gene: 6. This CDR3 spans 16 amino acids. Germline loops: CDR1 MNHEY, CDR2 SVGAGI. CDR3 amino acids: CASSYSIQGAGETQYF. Written as DNA, the CDR3 is TGTGCCAGCAGTTACTCGATACAGGGGGCAGGAGAGACCCAGTACTTC.

In this sample, this clone turned up a few times. This chain links TRBV7-9 with TRBJ1-2, with D uncertain. There are 12 residues in the CDR3. The V gene's germline CDR1 is SEHNR and CDR2 FQNEAQ (reference sequence). Trimming shortened V by 2 bases and J by 8 bases, and 9 bases separated the two germline ends. CDR3 DNA: TGTGCCAGCAGCTTACCGTCGGGGGGCTACACCTTC. This translates into CASSLPSGGYTF.

The CDR3 nucleotides read TGTGCCAGCAGCCAACGGACTACAGGGGCTGGGGCCAACGTCCTGACTTTC. Translating gives CASSQRTTGAGANVLTF. The V gene is TRBV4-2, the J gene TRBJ2-6, with D possibly matching TRBD1 (7 bases). This CDR3 region has 17 residues. Trimming removed 2 bases at V and 2 bases at J, with 13 bases between. CDR1 is LGHNA and CDR2 is YNFKEQ in the germline V gene.

This clone was detected only a few times. The chain recombines TRBV5-4 with TRBJ2-3, with D possibly being TRBD1 (6 bases). The germline V gene encodes CDR1 SGHNT and CDR2 YYREEE (reference sequence). The CDR3 is 14 amino acids. V was cut by 4 bases and J by 2 bases, with 11 bases left in between. The CDR3 region is CASSNRDFTDTQYF. The CDR3 region has the DNA TGTGCCAGCAGCAACAGGGATTTCACAGATACGCAGTATTTT.

The chain uses TRBV13 and TRBJ2-3; 8 bases line up with TRBD2. The CDR3 loop spans 15 amino acids. Germline values: CDR1 PRHDT, CDR2 FYEKMQ (reference sequence). J was trimmed by 5 bases and V by 7 bases; bases with no gene match: 11. The CDR3 reads CASTGSGSGVDTQYF. In DNA, the CDR3 is TGTGCCAGCACGGGAAGCGGGAGTGGCGTAGATACGCAGTATTTT.

This sequence joins TRBV7-2 and TRBJ1-5, with TRBD1 as a possible D gene (5 bases). The V gene's germline CDR1 is SGHTA and CDR2 FQGNSA. CDR3 length: 13 residues. Trimming took 4 bases from V and 7 from J, leaving 11 bases between them. This chain's CDR3 is CASSSQGSQPQHF. The DNA of the CDR3 is TGTGCCAGCAGCTCCCAGGGATCCCAGCCCCAGCATTTT. The full variable domain, with the rest looked up from reference TRBV7-2 and TRBJ1-5, is GAGVSQSPSNKVTEKGKDVELRCDPISGHTALYWYRQSLGQGLEFLIYFQGNSAPDKSGLPSDRFSAERTGGSVSTLTIQRTQQEDSAVYLCASSSQGSQPQHFGDGTRLSIL.

The chain has TRBV12-5 and TRBJ2-3, with 11 bases aligning to TRBD2. This CDR3 spans 12 amino acids. Germline CDR1 is LGHNT and CDR2 is FRNRAP. Unmatched junction bases numbered 0, after V lost 7 bases and J lost 6 bases. CDR3 nucleotide sequence: TGTGCTAGTGCTAGCGGGAGGGATACGCAGTATTTT. Encoded protein: CASASGRDTQYF.

V gene TRBV19 combines with J gene TRBJ2-5, with D possibly being TRBD1 (6 bases). CDR3 length equals 13 residues. V dropped 4 bases and J dropped 4 bases, with 10 bases sitting between them. Germline CDR1 LNHDA, CDR2 SQIVND (reference sequence). Written as DNA, the CDR3 is TGTGCCAGTAGTACTGACAGGATAGAGACCCAGTACTTC. Protein: CASSTDRIETQYF.

V is TRBV30 and J is TRBJ1-2; TRBD1 agrees at 8 bases. The germline V gene encodes CDR1 GTSNPN and CDR2 SVGIG (reference sequence). This CDR3 contains 12 residues. Losses at the gene ends were 4 bases for V and 4 bases for J; bases not matched to a gene: 2. Here the CDR3 reads CAWTTGAYGYTF. Here the CDR3 DNA reads TGTGCCTGGACGACAGGGGCCTATGGCTACACCTTC.

This clone was recorded a few times. This rearrangement joins TRBV18 to TRBJ2-1, with D maybe TRBD2 (6 bases). The CDR3 runs to 18 residues. V lost 0 bases and J 8 bases, leaving 23 bases between the germline ends. Germline V gene lookup returns CDR1 KGHSH and CDR2 LQKENI. The CDR3 is CASSPPEGVGTLGDEQFF. CDR3 in DNA: TGTGCCAGCTCACCACCTGAAGGTGTCGGGACTTTAGGGGATGAGCAGTTCTTC.

This chain links TRBV4-1 with TRBJ1-1; 8 positions agree with TRBD1. This CDR3 is 15 amino acids long. CDR1 MGHRA and CDR2 YSYEKL come from the germline V gene. With 3 bases clipped from V and 1 base from J, the junction kept 4 bases outside the gene matches. The DNA for the CDR3 is TGCGCCAGCAGCCAGGCCGGGACAGGGAACACTGAAGCTTTCTTT. Residues: CASSQAGTGNTEAFF.

This clone appeared a few times. V gene TRBV1 combines with J gene TRBJ1-5; the table's TRBD1 call for D was not verified on the DNA. TRBV1 is a recognized pseudogene. The CDR3 is 16 residues long. CDR3 DNA sequence: TGCACCAGCAGCCCGATTCAGGTTTATAGCAATCAGCCCCAGCATTTT. This sequence encodes CTSSPIQVYSNQPQHF.

The rearrangement uses TRBV11-2 and TRBJ2-7, with 8 bases identical to TRBD1. V trimming: 4 bases; J trimming: 3 bases; junction bases outside the gene matches: 11. The CDR3 is 16 residues long. CDR1 and CDR2 from the germline V gene are SGHAT and FQNNGV. The CDR3 loop is CASSSGTGRMSYEQYF. CDR3 sequence (DNA): TGTGCCAGCAGCTCCGGGACAGGCCGAATGAGCTACGAGCAGTACTTC.

CDR3: CASRTGTSNYNEQFF. DNA for the CDR3: TGTGCCAGCAGAACCGGGACTTCAAACTACAATGAGCAGTTCTTC. The chain uses TRBV19 and TRBJ2-1; maybe TRBD2 (6 bases). Per germline, CDR1 LNHDA and CDR2 SQIVND (reference sequence). This CDR3 contains 15 residues. Trimming removed 9 bases from V and 3 bases from J, with 18 bases in between.

The chain links TRBV29-1 to TRBJ2-7; weak D call: TRBD1 (6 bases). V was shortened by 6 bases and J by 2 bases, with 11 bases between the two germline ends. The germline V gene encodes CDR1 SQVTM and CDR2 ANQGSEA. This CDR3 is built from 12 residues. This CDR3 is CSVGDNTYEQYF. As DNA, the CDR3 is TGCAGCGTCGGGGACAACACCTACGAGCAGTACTTC.

The chain has TRBV29-1 and TRBJ1-5; tentatively, D is TRBD1 (5 bases). The CDR3 contains 13 residues. Looked up from germline, CDR1 is SQVTM and CDR2 is ANQGSEA. Trimming took 0 bases from V and 11 from J, leaving 14 bases between them. DNA for the CDR3: TGCAGCGTTGAAGATTCGACCCGGGGGGCCCAGCATTTT. Protein: CSVEDSTRGAQHF.

This clone was seen a few times. The chain has TRBV6-1 and TRBJ2-7; the D gene is possibly TRBD2 (5 bases). V was cut by 4 bases and J by 5 bases, with 12 bases left in between. The germline CDR1 and CDR2 sequences are MNHNS and SASEGT. This CDR3 has 13 residues. In nucleotides, the CDR3 is TGTGCCAGCAGTGGAGCGGCTACAGACGAGCAGTACTTC. Its protein is CASSGAATDEQYF.

This chain's CDR3 is CASSLEGLYTDTQYF. In DNA form, the CDR3 reads TGCGCCAGCAGCTTGGAGGGACTCTACACAGATACGCAGTATTTT. V is TRBV5-1 and J is TRBJ2-3; TRBD2 might be the D (6 bases). Looked up from germline, CDR1 is SGHRS and CDR2 is YFSETQ. Trimming stripped 0 bases from V and 2 bases from J, with 10 bases between. This CDR3 has 15 residues.

The rearrangement links TRBV28 to TRBJ1-2; D not certain. V was shortened by 4 bases and J by 1 base, with 4 bases between the two germline ends. CDR3 length: 12 residues. Germline values: CDR1 MDHEN, CDR2 SYDVKM. This CDR3 is CASSSVNYGYTF. CDR3 nucleotides: TGTGCCAGCAGTTCCGTTAACTATGGCTACACCTTC.

This chain uses TRBV7-8 with TRBJ2-2, with TRBD1 matching 7 bases. After removal of 5 bases from V and 10 bases from J, the junction contained 7 bases not matched to a gene. Germline assignment: CDR1 SGHVS and CDR2 FQNEAQ. The CDR3 contains 13 residues. CDR3 region: CASSLGTAEELFF. CDR3 in DNA: TGTGCCAGCAGCCTCGGGACAGCTGAGGAGCTGTTTTTT.

V usage is TRBV25-1 and J usage is TRBJ2-2; D is possibly TRBD2 (7 bases). The germline V gene has CDR1 MGHDK and CDR2 SYGVNS. CDR3 size: 17 residues. V dropped 1 base and J dropped 2 bases, with 14 bases sitting between them. CDR3 sequence (DNA): TGTGCCAGCAGTGAATCGGAGGGAGGGACAAACACCGGGGAGCTGTTTTTT. Encoded protein: CASSESEGGTNTGELFF.